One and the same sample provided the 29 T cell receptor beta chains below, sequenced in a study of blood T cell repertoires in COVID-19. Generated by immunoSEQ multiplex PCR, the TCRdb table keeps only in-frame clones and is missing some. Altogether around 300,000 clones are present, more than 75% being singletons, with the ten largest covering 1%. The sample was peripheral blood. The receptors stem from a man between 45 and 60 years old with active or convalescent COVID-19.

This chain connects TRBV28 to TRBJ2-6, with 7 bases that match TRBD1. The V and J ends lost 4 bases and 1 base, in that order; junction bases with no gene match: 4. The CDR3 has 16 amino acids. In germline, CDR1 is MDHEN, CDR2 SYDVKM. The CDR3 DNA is TGTGCCAGCAGTTGGGGACAGCTATCTGGGGCCAACGTCCTGACTTTC. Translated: CASSWGQLSGANVLTF.

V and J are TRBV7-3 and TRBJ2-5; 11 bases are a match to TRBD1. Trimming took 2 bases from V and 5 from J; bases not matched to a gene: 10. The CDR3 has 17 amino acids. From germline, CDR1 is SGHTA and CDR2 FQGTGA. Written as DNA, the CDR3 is TGTGCCAGCAGCTTACAGCCAAGGACAGGGGGCGCGGAGACCCAGTACTTC. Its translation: CASSLQPRTGGAETQYF.

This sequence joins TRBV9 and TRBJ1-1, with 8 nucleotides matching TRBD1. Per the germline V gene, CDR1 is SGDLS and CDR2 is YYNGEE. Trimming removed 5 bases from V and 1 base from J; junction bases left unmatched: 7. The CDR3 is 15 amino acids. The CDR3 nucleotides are TGTGCCAGCAGGCCCCAGGGGGCGGGGAACACTGAAGCTTTCTTT. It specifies CASRPQGAGNTEAFF.

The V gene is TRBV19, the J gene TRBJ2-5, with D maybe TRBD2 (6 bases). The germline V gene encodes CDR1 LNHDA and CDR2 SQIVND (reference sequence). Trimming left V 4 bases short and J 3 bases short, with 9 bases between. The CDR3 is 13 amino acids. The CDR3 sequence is CASSTGGEETQYF. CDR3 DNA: TGTGCCAGTAGTACCGGGGGTGAAGAGACCCAGTACTTC.

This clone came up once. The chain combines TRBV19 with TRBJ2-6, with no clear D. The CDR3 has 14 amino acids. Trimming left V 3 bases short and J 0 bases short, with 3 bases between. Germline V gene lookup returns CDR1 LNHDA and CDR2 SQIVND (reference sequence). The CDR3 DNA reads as TGTGCCAGTAGTATCAACTCTGGGGCCAACGTCCTGACTTTC. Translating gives CASSINSGANVLTF. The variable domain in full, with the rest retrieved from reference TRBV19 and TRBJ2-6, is DGGITQSPKYLFRKEGQNVTLSCEQNLNHDAMYWYRQDPGQGLRLIYYSQIVNDFQKGDIAEGYSVSREKKESFPLTVTSAQKNPTAFYLCASSINSGANVLTFGAGSRLTVL.

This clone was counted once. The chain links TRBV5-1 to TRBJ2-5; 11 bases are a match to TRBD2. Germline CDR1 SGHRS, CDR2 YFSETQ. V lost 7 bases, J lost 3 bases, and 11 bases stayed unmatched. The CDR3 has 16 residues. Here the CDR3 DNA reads TGCGCCAGCGGACTGGGAGCGGGACTAGCGGAAGAGACCCAGTACTTC. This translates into CASGLGAGLAEETQYF.

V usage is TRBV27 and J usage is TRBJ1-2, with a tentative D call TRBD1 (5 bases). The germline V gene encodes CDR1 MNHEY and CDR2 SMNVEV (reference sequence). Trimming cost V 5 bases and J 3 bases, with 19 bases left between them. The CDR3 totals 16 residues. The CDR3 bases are TGTGCCAGCAGTCGCTCCTCCGGGACTGTCGACTATGGCTACACCTTC. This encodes CASSRSSGTVDYGYTF.

The CDR3 sequence: CASSGRLAGFYEQYF. CDR3 coding DNA: TGTGCCAGCAGTGGCAGACTAGCGGGATTCTACGAGCAGTACTTC. The chain employs TRBV28 and TRBJ2-7; 11 bases match TRBD2. Germline CDR1 is MDHEN and CDR2 is SYDVKM. Trimming at V came to 5 bases and at J to 3 bases, leaving 6 bases not matched to a gene. The CDR3 contains 15 residues. Full variable domain (rest looked up from reference TRBV28 and TRBJ2-7): DVKVTQSSRYLVKRTGEKVFLECVQDMDHENMFWYRQDPGLGLRLIYFSYDVKMKEKGDIPEGYSVSREKKERFSLILESASTNQTSMYLCASSGRLAGFYEQYFGPGTRLTVT.

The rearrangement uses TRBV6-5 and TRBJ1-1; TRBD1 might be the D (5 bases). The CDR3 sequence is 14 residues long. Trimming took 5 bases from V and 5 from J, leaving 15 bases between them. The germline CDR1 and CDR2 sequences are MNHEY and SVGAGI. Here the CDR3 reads CASSPTGLGTEAFF. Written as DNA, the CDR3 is TGTGCCAGCAGTCCGACGGGACTTGGGACTGAAGCTTTCTTT.

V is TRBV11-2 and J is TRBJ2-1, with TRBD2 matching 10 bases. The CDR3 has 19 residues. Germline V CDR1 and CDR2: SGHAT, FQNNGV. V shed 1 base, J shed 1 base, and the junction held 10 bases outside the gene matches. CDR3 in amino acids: CASSLGVLAGLGSYNEQFF. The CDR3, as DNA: TGTGCCAGCAGCTTAGGCGTACTAGCGGGATTAGGGTCCTACAATGAGCAGTTCTTC.

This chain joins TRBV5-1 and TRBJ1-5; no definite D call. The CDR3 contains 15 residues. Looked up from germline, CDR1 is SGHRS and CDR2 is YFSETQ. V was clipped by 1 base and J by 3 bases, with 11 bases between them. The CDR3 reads CASSLYGGLNQPQHF. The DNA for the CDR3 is TGCGCCAGCAGCTTGTATGGTGGGCTCAATCAGCCCCAGCATTTT.

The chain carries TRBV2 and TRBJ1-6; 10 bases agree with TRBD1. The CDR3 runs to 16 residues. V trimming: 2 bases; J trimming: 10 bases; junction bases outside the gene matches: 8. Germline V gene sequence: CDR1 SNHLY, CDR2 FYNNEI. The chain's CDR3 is CASSETGTGVYSPLHF. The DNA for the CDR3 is TGTGCCAGCAGTGAAACTGGGACAGGGGTTTACTCACCCCTCCACTTT.

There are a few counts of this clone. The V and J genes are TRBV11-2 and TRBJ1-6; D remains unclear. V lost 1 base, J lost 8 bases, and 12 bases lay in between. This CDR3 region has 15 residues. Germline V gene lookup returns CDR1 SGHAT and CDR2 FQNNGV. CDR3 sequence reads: CASSLVSVPYSPLHF. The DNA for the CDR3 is TGTGCCAGCAGCTTAGTATCCGTCCCTTATTCACCCCTCCACTTT. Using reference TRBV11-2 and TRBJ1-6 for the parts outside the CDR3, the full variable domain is EAGVAQSPRYKIIEKRQSVAFWCNPISGHATLYWYQQILGQGPKLLIQFQNNGVVDDSQLPKDRFSAERLKGVDSTLKIQPAKLEDSAVYLCASSLVSVPYSPLHFGNGTRLTVT.

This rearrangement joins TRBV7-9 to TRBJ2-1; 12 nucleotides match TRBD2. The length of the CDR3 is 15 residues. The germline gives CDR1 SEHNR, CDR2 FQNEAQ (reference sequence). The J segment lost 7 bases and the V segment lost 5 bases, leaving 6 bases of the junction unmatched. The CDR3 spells CASSLLAGGSNEQFF. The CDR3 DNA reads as TGTGCCAGCAGCCTTCTAGCGGGGGGGAGTAATGAGCAGTTCTTC. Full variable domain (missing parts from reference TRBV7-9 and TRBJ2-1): DTGVSQNPRHKITKRGQNVTFRCDPISEHNRLYWYRQTLGQGPEFLTYFQNEAQLEKSRLLSDRFSAERPKGSFSTLEIQRTEQGDSAMYLCASSLLAGGSNEQFFGPGTRLTVL.

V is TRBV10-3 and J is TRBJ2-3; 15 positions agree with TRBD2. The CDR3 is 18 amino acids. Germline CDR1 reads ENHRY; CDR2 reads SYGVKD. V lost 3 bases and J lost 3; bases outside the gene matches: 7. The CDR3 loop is CAISEGTSGGSPTDTQYF. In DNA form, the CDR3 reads TGTGCCATCAGTGAAGGGACTAGCGGGGGGTCTCCTACAGATACGCAGTATTTT.

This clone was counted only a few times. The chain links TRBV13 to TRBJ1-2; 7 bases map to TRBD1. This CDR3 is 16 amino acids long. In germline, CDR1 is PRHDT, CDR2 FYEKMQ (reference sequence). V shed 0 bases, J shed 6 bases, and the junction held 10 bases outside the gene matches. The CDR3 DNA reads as TGTGCCAGCAGCTTAGGACCCTCGACAGGGATCCATGGCTACACCTTC. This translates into CASSLGPSTGIHGYTF.

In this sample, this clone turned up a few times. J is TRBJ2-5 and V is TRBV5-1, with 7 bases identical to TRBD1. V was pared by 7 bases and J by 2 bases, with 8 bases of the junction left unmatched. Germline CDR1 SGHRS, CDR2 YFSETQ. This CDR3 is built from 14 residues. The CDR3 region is CASASGQAQETQYF. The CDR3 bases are TGCGCCAGCGCTTCCGGACAGGCACAAGAGACCCAGTACTTC.

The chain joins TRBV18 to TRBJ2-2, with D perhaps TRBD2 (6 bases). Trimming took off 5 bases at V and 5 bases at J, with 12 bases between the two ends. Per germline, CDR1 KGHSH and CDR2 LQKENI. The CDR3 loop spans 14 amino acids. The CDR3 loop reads CASSGGTATGELFF. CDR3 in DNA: TGTGCCAGCTCAGGGGGGACCGCTACCGGGGAGCTGTTTTTT.

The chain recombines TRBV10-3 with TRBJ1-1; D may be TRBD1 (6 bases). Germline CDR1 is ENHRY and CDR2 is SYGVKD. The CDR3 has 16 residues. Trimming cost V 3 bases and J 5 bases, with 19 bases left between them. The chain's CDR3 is CAISDPSLGAATEAFF. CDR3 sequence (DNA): TGTGCCATCAGTGATCCCTCCTTGGGGGCGGCGACTGAAGCTTTCTTT.

The CDR3 is CASSTPGLAGVPSSYNEQFF. CDR3 coding DNA: TGTGCCAGCAGTACTCCGGGACTAGCGGGAGTCCCGAGCTCCTACAATGAGCAGTTCTTC. The chain carries TRBV2 and TRBJ2-1, with 14 positions matching TRBD2. V gave up 5 bases and J gave up 0 bases; unmatched junction bases: 12. This CDR3 is 20 amino acids long. Germline CDR1 reads SNHLY; CDR2 reads FYNNEI.

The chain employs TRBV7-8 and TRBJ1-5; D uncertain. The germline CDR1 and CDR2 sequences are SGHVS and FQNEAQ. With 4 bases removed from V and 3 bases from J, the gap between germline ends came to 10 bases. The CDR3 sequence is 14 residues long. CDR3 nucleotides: TGTGCCAGCAGCTCGGACCTAGCCAATCAGCCCCAGCATTTT. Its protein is CASSSDLANQPQHF.

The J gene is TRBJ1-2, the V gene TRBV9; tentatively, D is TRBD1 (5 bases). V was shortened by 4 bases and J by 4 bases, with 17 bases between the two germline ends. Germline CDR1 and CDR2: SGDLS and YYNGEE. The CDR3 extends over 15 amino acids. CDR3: CASSPSPVGGYGYTF. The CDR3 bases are TGTGCCAGCAGCCCCAGTCCAGTCGGGGGCTATGGCTACACCTTC.

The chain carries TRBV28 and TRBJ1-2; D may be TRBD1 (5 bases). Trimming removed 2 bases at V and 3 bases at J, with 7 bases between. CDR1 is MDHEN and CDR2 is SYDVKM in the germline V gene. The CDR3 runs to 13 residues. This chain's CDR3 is CASSLGADYGYTF. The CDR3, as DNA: TGTGCCAGCAGTTTAGGGGCGGACTATGGCTACACCTTC.

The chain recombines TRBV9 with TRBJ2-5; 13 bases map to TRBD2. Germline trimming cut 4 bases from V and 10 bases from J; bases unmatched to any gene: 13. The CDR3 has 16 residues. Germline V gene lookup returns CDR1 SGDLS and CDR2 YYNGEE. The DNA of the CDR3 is TGTGCCAGCAGCCCAAGGACTAGCGGGGGCCCGTTCGACCAGTACTTC. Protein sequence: CASSPRTSGGPFDQYF.

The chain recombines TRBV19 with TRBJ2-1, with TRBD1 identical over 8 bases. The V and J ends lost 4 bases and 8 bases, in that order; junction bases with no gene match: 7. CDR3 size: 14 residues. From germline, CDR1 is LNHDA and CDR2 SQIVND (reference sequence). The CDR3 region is CASSNAGGADEQFF. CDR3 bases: TGTGCCAGTAGTAATGCAGGGGGCGCGGATGAGCAGTTCTTC.

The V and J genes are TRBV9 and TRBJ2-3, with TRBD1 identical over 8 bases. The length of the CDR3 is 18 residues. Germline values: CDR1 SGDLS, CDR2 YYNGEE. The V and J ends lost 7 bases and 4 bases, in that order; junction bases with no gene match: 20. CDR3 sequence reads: CASAPTGQAISVSDTQYF. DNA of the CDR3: TGTGCCAGCGCCCCCACGGGACAGGCGATTAGCGTGTCAGATACGCAGTATTTT.

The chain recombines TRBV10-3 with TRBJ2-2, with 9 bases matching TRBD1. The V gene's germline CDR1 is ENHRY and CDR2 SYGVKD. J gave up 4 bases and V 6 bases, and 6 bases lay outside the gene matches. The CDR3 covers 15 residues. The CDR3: CAIRGQGSLTGELFF. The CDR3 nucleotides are TGTGCCATCAGAGGACAGGGGAGCCTCACCGGGGAGCTGTTTTTT.

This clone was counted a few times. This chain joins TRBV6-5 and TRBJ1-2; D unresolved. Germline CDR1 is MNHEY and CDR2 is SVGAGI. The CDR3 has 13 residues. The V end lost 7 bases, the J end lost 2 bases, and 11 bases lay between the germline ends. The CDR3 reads CASNPHQNYGYTF. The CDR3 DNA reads TGTGCCAGCAATCCACACCAGAACTATGGCTACACCTTC.

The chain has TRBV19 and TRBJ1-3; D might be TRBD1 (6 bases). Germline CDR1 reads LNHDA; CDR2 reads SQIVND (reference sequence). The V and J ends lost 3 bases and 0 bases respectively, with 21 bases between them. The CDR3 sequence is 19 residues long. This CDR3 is CASSISGTITGRSGNTIYF. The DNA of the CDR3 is TGTGCCAGTAGTATCTCCGGGACGATCACAGGGCGCTCTGGAAACACCATATATTTT.